Below are 32 T cell receptor beta chains sequenced from a single sample in a study of human T cells and chemical hapten exposure. MiXCR, run by TCRdb on the RACE reads, gives a single entry per CDR3 protein. The repertoire holds about 85,000 distinct CDR3 sequences, with 8.5% to 9% as singletons. Regarding time point: pre-sensitization, week 0. As for treatment: therapeutic diphenylcyclopropenone sensitization with weekly scalp DPC. Sequencing was performed on whole blood, taken in connection with sensitization to the hapten diphenylcyclopropenone (DPC). Receptors originate from a man aged 40-50 years with alopecia areata. Some clones in this sample may be carry-over from other donors' samples.

The table lists this clonotype with a few counts. V is TRBV4-1 and J is TRBJ2-3; TRBD2 is a possible D gene (6 bases). This CDR3 has 15 amino acids. Germline CDR1 is MGHRA and CDR2 is YSYEKL. V was cut by 6 bases and J by 4 bases, with 17 bases left in between. CDR3 coding DNA: TGCGCCAGCAGTCGACTAGGGCTTGGGCCAGATACGCAGTATTTT. This sequence encodes CASSRLGLGPDTQYF.

This clonotype was picked up many times. The chain employs TRBV6-5 and TRBJ2-6; 7 bases are shared with TRBD1. Germline lookup yields CDR1 MNHEY and CDR2 SVGAGI. The V and J ends lost 0 bases and 0 bases, in that order; junction bases with no gene match: 5. This CDR3 is 18 amino acids long. In nucleotides, the CDR3 is TGTGCCAGCAGTTACTCTTGGGCAGGGGGCTCTGGGGCCAACGTCCTGACTTTC. Protein product: CASSYSWAGGSGANVLTF.

The gene calls are TRBV29-1 and TRBJ2-1, with TRBD2 matching 9 bases. CDR1 and CDR2 from the germline V gene are SQVTM and ANQGSEA. Trimming removed 4 bases from V and 9 bases from J; junction bases left unmatched: 7. The CDR3 runs 13 residues. Here the CDR3 DNA reads TGCAGCGTTGTTGCGGGAGGGCGGAGTGAGCAGTTCTTC. Protein: CSVVAGGRSEQFF.

The chain uses TRBV18 and TRBJ1-5; tentatively, D is TRBD1 (6 bases). V lost 2 bases to trimming and J lost 4 bases, with 15 bases between them. Germline V gene lookup returns CDR1 KGHSH and CDR2 LQKENI. The length of the CDR3 is 16 residues. CDR3 bases: TGTGCCAGCTCACCAACGCAGGGGTCTGTGAATCAGCCCCAGCATTTT. Amino acids: CASSPTQGSVNQPQHF.

This clonotype was found many times. The chain joins TRBV7-8 to TRBJ2-7; the D gene is possibly TRBD2 (6 bases). Germline V gives CDR1 SGHVS, CDR2 FQNEAQ. V was shortened by 1 base and J by 2 bases, with 9 bases between the two germline ends. The CDR3 spans 14 residues. CDR3 DNA: TGTGCCAGCAGCTTAGGGGCGGGACCCTACGAGCAGTACGTC. Protein sequence: CASSLGAGPYEQYV.

This clonotype came up many times. The V gene is TRBV12-3 or TRBV12-4, the J gene TRBJ1-2, with D possibly matching TRBD1 (6 bases). The ends were cut back, 4 bases at V and 8 bases at J, with 14 bases in the middle. CDR3 length equals 13 residues. Here the CDR3 reads CASSYRVGGGYTF. The CDR3 nucleotides are TGTGCCAGCAGTTACAGGGTCGGGGGCGGCTACACCTTC.

This clonotype was observed at least ten times. The rearrangement links TRBV11-1 to TRBJ2-3, with 8 bases matching TRBD2. Germline V gene data show CDR1 as SGHAT and CDR2 as FQDESV (reference sequence). The ends lost 6 bases at V and 4 bases at J; junction bases unmatched: 21. This CDR3 region has 19 residues. Written as DNA, the CDR3 is TGTGCCAGCAGTCCGATCGTCCCGGGACTAGGATTCCCTTCAGATACGCAGTATTTT. Translating it yields CASSPIVPGLGFPSDTQYF.

Ten or more counts support this clonotype. The chain combines TRBV6-2 or TRBV6-3 with TRBJ2-3, with D uncertain. The CDR3 sequence is 14 residues long. The germline CDR1 and CDR2 sequences are MNHEY and SVGEGT. Trimming stripped 2 bases from V and 7 bases from J, with 13 bases between. CDR3 protein: CASSYTPTSNTQYF. In DNA, the CDR3 is TGTGCCAGCAGTTACACTCCGACAAGCAATACGCAGTATTTT.

V gene TRBV18 combines with J gene TRBJ1-5, with TRBD1 matching over 8 bases. J gave up 0 bases and V 2 bases, and 3 bases lay outside the gene matches. Germline CDR1 KGHSH, CDR2 LQKENI. The CDR3 covers 16 residues. The CDR3 DNA reads TGTGCCAGCTCACCAGCGACAGGGGTTAGCAATCAGCCCCAGCATTTT. Its protein is CASSPATGVSNQPQHF. The whole variable domain, remainder taken from reference TRBV18 and TRBJ1-5, is NAGVMQNPRHLVRRRGQEARLRCSPMKGHSHVYWYRQLPEEGLKFMVYLQKENIIDESGMPKERFSAEFPKEGPSILRIQQVVRGDSAAYFCASSPATGVSNQPQHFGDGTRLSIL.

This clonotype appeared many times. This rearrangement joins TRBV14 to TRBJ1-4; no definite D call. The V gene lost 6 bases and the J gene lost 17 bases, with 22 bases spanning the gap. Germline V gives CDR1 SGHDN, CDR2 FVKESK. This CDR3 has 13 residues. The CDR3 is CASSAVSSRGIFF. Here the CDR3 DNA reads TGTGCCAGCAGTGCCGTTTCTTCTCGAGGAATTTTTTTT.

This clonotype was found many times. CDR3 sequence: CASSAGAKNIQYF. Here the CDR3 DNA reads TGTGCCAGCAGTGCCGGAGCCAAAAACATTCAGTACTTC. The V call is TRBV12-3 or TRBV12-4, the J call TRBJ2-4; no clear D gene. Trimming left V 5 bases short and J 0 bases short, with 5 bases between. The CDR3 extends over 13 amino acids.

This clonotype has only a few counts. The V gene is TRBV20-1, the J gene TRBJ2-3; 8 bases map to TRBD2. Germline V lookup: CDR1 DFQATT, CDR2 SNEGSKA (reference sequence). This CDR3 spans 13 amino acids. After removal of 4 bases from V and 6 bases from J, the junction contained 6 bases not matched to a gene. The CDR3 region is CSAIAGGVDTQYF. CDR3 nucleotides: TGCAGTGCTATCGCGGGGGGCGTTGATACGCAGTATTTT.

A word on this clonotype: A read error may explain this, as a much larger clone is one base away. CDR3 region: CANSSGGSRKTQYF. Written as DNA, the CDR3 is TGTGCCAACAGTTCCGGCGGGAGTAGGAAGACCCAGTACTTC. The chain carries TRBV28 and TRBJ2-5; 7 bases line up with TRBD2. Germline loops: CDR1 MDHEN, CDR2 SYDVKM. This CDR3 has 14 amino acids.

J is TRBJ2-1 and V is TRBV7-3, with D tentatively TRBD2 (6 bases). Per the germline V gene, CDR1 is SGHTA and CDR2 is FQGTGA. V was shortened by 5 bases and J by 0 bases, with 11 bases between the two germline ends. The CDR3 loop spans 15 amino acids. CDR3 sequence: CASSQDYSSYNEQFF. The CDR3 DNA sequence: TGTGCCAGCAGCCAGGACTACAGCTCCTACAATGAGCAGTTCTTC.

The gene calls are TRBV19 and TRBJ2-7, with TRBD2 as a possible D gene (7 bases). Trimming removed 6 bases from V and 6 bases from J, with 15 bases in between. In germline, CDR1 is LNHDA, CDR2 SQIVND (reference sequence). The CDR3 length is 13 residues. The CDR3, as DNA: TGTGCCAGTAGCCTCCTGGGAGGGGGCGAGCAGTACGTC. It codes for CASSLLGGGEQYV.

Many counts were recorded for this clonotype. The V call is TRBV30, the J call TRBJ1-1; D gene ambiguous. V was pared by 5 bases and J by 7 bases, with 11 bases between. Germline V gene sequence: CDR1 GTSNPN, CDR2 SVGIG (reference sequence). This CDR3 is 11 amino acids long. CDR3 in amino acids: CAWSGYGEAFF. CDR3 DNA: TGTGCCTGGTCAGGTTATGGTGAAGCTTTCTTT.

The rearrangement joins TRBV24-1 to TRBJ2-7, with a possible D match to TRBD2 (6 bases). The germline V gene encodes CDR1 KGHDR and CDR2 SFDVKD. The CDR3 sequence is 15 residues long. V was cut by 9 bases and J by 0 bases, with 17 bases left in between. CDR3 protein: CATGSGTPFSYEQYF. CDR3 in DNA: TGTGCCACCGGATCCGGGACTCCCTTCTCCTACGAGCAGTACTTC.

This rearrangement joins TRBV29-1 to TRBJ2-1; 8 nucleotides line up with TRBD2. The CDR3 has 17 residues. Germline assignment: CDR1 SQVTM and CDR2 ANQGSEA. Germline trimming cut 1 base from V and 7 bases from J; bases unmatched to any gene: 15. The CDR3 DNA sequence: TGCAGCGTTGAAGGTCGACCGGGACTAGGGAATGAAAATGAGCAGTTCTTC. Translating gives CSVEGRPGLGNENEQFF.

The chain employs TRBV28 and TRBJ2-7; 7 nucleotides align to TRBD1. The CDR3 covers 16 residues. Trimming took 4 bases from V and 1 from J; bases not matched to a gene: 10. The germline gives CDR1 MDHEN, CDR2 SYDVKM. This chain's CDR3 is CASSWVRDRFSYEQYF. In nucleotides, the CDR3 is TGTGCCAGCAGTTGGGTCCGGGACAGATTTTCCTACGAGCAGTACTTC.

This clonotype was picked up a small number of times. V usage is TRBV6-5 and J usage is TRBJ2-7; 10 bases agree with TRBD2. CDR1 and CDR2 (germline): MNHEY, SVGAGI. The CDR3 consists of 14 residues. With 6 bases clipped from V and 2 bases from J, the junction kept 4 bases outside the gene matches. In DNA form, the CDR3 reads TGTGCCAGCAGCAGGACTAGCGGAGCCTACGAGCAGTACGTC. Amino acids: CASSRTSGAYEQYV.

This clonotype was found a few times. The chain uses TRBV5-6 and TRBJ1-4; 7 positions agree with TRBD1. The CDR3 loop spans 17 amino acids. Germline CDR1 reads SGHDT; CDR2 reads YYEEEE. V lost 4 bases to trimming and J lost 0 bases; unmatched junction nucleotides: 9. This chain's CDR3 is CASSHRLGQPTNEKLFF. The CDR3 nucleotides read TGTGCCAGCAGCCACAGATTGGGACAGCCAACTAATGAAAAACTGTTTTTT.

A few counts support this clonotype. The genes are TRBV3-1 and TRBJ2-7; 7 nucleotides agree with TRBD2. Germline CDR1 reads LGHDT; CDR2 reads YNNKEL (reference sequence). Losses at the gene ends were 5 bases for V and 0 bases for J; bases not matched to a gene: 4. This CDR3 is 14 amino acids long. CDR3 sequence: CASSTVAGSYEQYV. In DNA, the CDR3 is TGTGCCAGCAGCACAGTAGCGGGCTCCTACGAGCAGTACGTC.

This clonotype has just a few counts. This chain links TRBV12-1 with TRBJ2-5. TRBV12-1 is a pseudogene segment. This CDR3 region has 10 residues. CDR3 sequence reads: CATKDETQYF. As DNA, the CDR3 is TGTGCCACCAAAGACGAGACCCAGTACTTC.

This clonotype showed up many times. This chain's CDR3 is CSVEGLAGGPQFF. CDR3 sequence (DNA): TGCAGCGTTGAGGGACTAGCGGGAGGGCCTCAGTTCTTC. This chain connects TRBV29-1 to TRBJ2-1; 16 positions match TRBD2. This CDR3 region has 13 residues. With V trimmed by 3 bases and J by 13 bases, 3 bases remained unmatched. Germline V gene data show CDR1 as SQVTM and CDR2 as ANQGSEA.

A few counts support this clonotype. V gene TRBV6-2 or TRBV6-3 combines with J gene TRBJ2-3, with a weak D call TRBD2 (6 bases). V lost 5 bases to trimming and J lost 2 bases, with 14 bases between them. The CDR3 sequence is 15 residues long. From germline, CDR1 is MNHEY and CDR2 SVGEGT. The CDR3 loop reads CASSDGRDFTDTQYF. CDR3 DNA sequence: TGTGCCAGCAGTGACGGACGGGACTTCACAGATACGCAGTATTTT.

This clonotype has a handful of counts. V and J are TRBV24-1 and TRBJ1-5; D is undetermined. The CDR3 has 12 amino acids. Trimming stripped 2 bases from V and 9 bases from J, with 7 bases between. The germline V gene encodes CDR1 KGHDR and CDR2 SFDVKD. The CDR3 nucleotides read TGTGCCACCAGTGATTCGCCAGGGCCCCAGCATTTT. Amino acid sequence: CATSDSPGPQHF.

This clonotype showed up many times. The chain is built from TRBV5-8 and TRBJ1-1, with D uncertain. The CDR3 spans 14 residues. The germline V and J ends were trimmed by 1 base and 1 base, with 8 bases remaining between them. CDR1 SGHTS and CDR2 YDEGEE come from the germline V gene. The CDR3, as DNA: TGTGCCAGCAGCTTGATCACCCAGAACACTGAAGCTTTCTTT. It specifies CASSLITQNTEAFF.

This clonotype appeared many times. The chain carries TRBV4-3 and TRBJ2-3; 12 bases are shared with TRBD1. This CDR3 has 17 amino acids. J lost 6 bases, V lost 4 bases, and 11 bases had no gene match. Germline V lookup: CDR1 LGHNA, CDR2 YSLEER. The CDR3 region is CASSLGAGTGGSDTQYF. CDR3 DNA sequence: TGCGCCAGCAGCCTCGGCGCTGGGACAGGGGGCTCGGATACGCAGTATTTT.

This clonotype occurred many times. The CDR3 region is CASKPSGGRGNTEAFF. The CDR3 nucleotides are TGTGCCAGCAAACCAAGCGGGGGGAGAGGGAACACTGAAGCTTTCTTT. The V call is TRBV28, the J call TRBJ1-1, with D maybe TRBD1 (5 bases). Trimming took off 7 bases at V and 1 base at J, with 19 bases between the two ends. CDR1 and CDR2 from the germline V gene are MDHEN and SYDVKM. The CDR3 loop spans 16 amino acids.

This clonotype was picked up many times. This chain joins TRBV12-3 or TRBV12-4 and TRBJ2-3; TRBD2 matches at 7 bases. This CDR3 comprises 15 residues. Trimming cost V 7 bases and J 6 bases; bases outside gene matches: 13. CDR3 bases: TGTGCCAGCACCCTTAACGGGGGGAAAGGGGATACGCAGTATTTT. It specifies CASTLNGGKGDTQYF.

In its sample, this clonotype was seen many times. The chain combines TRBV5-1 with TRBJ1-4; D call uncertain. Germline values: CDR1 SGHRS, CDR2 YFSETQ. V was trimmed by 0 bases and J by 0 bases, leaving 6 bases between them. CDR3 length: 15 residues. CDR3 in DNA: TGCGCCAGCAGCTTGGCGGAGGCAACTAATGAAAAACTGTTTTTT. Its protein product is CASSLAEATNEKLFF. Based on the CDR3 plus reference TRBV5-1 and TRBJ1-4, the full variable domain is KAGVTQTPRYLIKTRGQQVTLSCSPISGHRSVSWYQQTPGQGLQFLFEYFSETQRNKGNFPGRFSGRQFSNSRSEMNVSTLELGDSALYLCASSLAEATNEKLFFGSGTQLSVL.

This clonotype was observed at least ten times. This chain joins TRBV19 and TRBJ1-2; a possible D gene is TRBD1 (5 bases). Germline V CDR1 and CDR2: LNHDA, SQIVND (reference sequence). The CDR3 has 18 residues. V gave up 3 bases and J gave up 4 bases, with 24 bases separating them. Here the CDR3 DNA reads TGTGCCAGTAGTATGACTGGCCAGGGTGTGATTGTCGGCTATGGCTACACCTTC. Translation gives CASSMTGQGVIVGYGYTF.